This T cell receptor (beta chain) is drawn from a study of blood T cell repertoires in COVID-19. Study-level information: Sites in the United States, Italy and Spain provided acute and convalescent COVID-19 samples. Sample material is recorded as cDNA or gDNA derived from T cells, B-cell-depleted T cells, or PBMCs.

Only in-frame clones appear in the TCRdb table, and some are missing; sequencing was by immunoSEQ multiplex PCR. Here the sample spans about 380,000 clones, around 90% being singletons. The CDR3 extends over 15 amino acids. Germline-derived CDR1 and CDR2 are LGHNA and YSLEER. Trimming cost V 2 bases and J 3 bases; bases outside gene matches: 5. This chain joins TRBV4-3 and TRBJ1-1, with 8 nucleotides matching TRBD1. The TCR comes from a man aged 18-30 years with active or convalescent COVID-19. The sequencing sample was made of peripheral blood. CDR3 in amino acids: CASSQQGAGHTEAFF. The CDR3 region has the DNA TGCGCCAGCAGCCAACAGGGGGCTGGGCACACTGAAGCTTTCTTT.